Below, 5 T cell receptor beta chains from the same sample are listed, as sequenced in a study of cytomegalovirus exposure and HLA in healthy donors. The PCR ran on 60 Vbeta and 13 Jbeta primers. Sequencing was performed with immunoSEQ multiplex PCR; in TCRdb, only in-frame clones are kept and a portion is missing. The data hold about 160,000 clones, with approximately 81% observed a single time. Sequenced: PBMCs. Every receptor here comes from a man between 18 and 29 years old in good health and CMV-seronegative.

The V gene is TRBV5-1, the J gene TRBJ1-3; TRBD1 aligns across 7 bases. Germline V gives CDR1 SGHRS, CDR2 YFSETQ. The V and J ends lost 4 bases and 2 bases, in that order; junction bases with no gene match: 3. This CDR3 comprises 14 residues. DNA of the CDR3: TGCGCCAGCAGCACCCAGGGGGCTGGAAACACCATATATTTT. Its protein is CASSTQGAGNTIYF.

V gene TRBV11-2 combines with J gene TRBJ2-5, with TRBD1 identical over 8 bases. The J call could be wrong; TRBJ2-7 is a better fit for the DNA end. The CDR3 loop spans 16 amino acids. Germline-derived CDR1 and CDR2 are SGHAT and FQNNGV. For the CDR3, the DNA is TGTGCCAGCAGCTTAGATCCCCTACAGGGGGCCTACGAGCAGTACTTC. Translated, it gives CASSLDPLQGAYEQYF.

The V and J genes are TRBV10-3 and TRBJ2-5; tentatively, D is TRBD1 (7 bases). The DNA end favors TRBJ2-7, so the J call may be wrong. CDR1 is ENHRY, CDR2 SYGVKD, per germline. The CDR3 has 16 residues. CDR3 sequence reads: CAISERGGAGGYEQYF. In nucleotides, the CDR3 is TGTGCCATCAGTGAACGCGGCGGGGCAGGGGGCTACGAGCAGTACTTC.

This clone showed up just once. The V and J genes are TRBV29-1 and TRBJ1-3; TRBD1 aligns across 11 bases. The CDR3 covers 15 residues. V lost 7 bases to trimming and J lost 3 bases; unmatched junction nucleotides: 8. Per the germline V gene, CDR1 is SQVTM and CDR2 is ANQGSEA. In DNA, the CDR3 is TGCAGCGCTCAAGGACAGGGGGCAGGTGGAAACACCATATATTTT. Its protein is CSAQGQGAGGNTIYF.

This clone showed up just a few times. This chain connects TRBV7-9 to TRBJ2-5, with TRBD2 identical over 7 bases. Germline CDR1 is SEHNR and CDR2 is FQNEAQ (reference sequence). This CDR3 has 17 amino acids. V gave up 5 bases and J gave up 1 base; unmatched junction bases: 13. The CDR3 region has the DNA TGTGCCAGCAGCCCGCGTTCTACTAGCGCCATCCAAGAGACCCAGTACTTC. It codes for CASSPRSTSAIQETQYF.